This T cell receptor beta chain was observed in a study of cytomegalovirus exposure and HLA in healthy donors. Points from the study as a whole: Associated with HLA alleles at 0.05 false discovery rate in a later analysis were approximately 17,000 TCR beta sequences.

Donors consisted of healthy bone marrow donors. There were likely unrecorded immune exposures, though donors were nominally healthy when sampled. The PCR was carried out with 60 Vbeta primers and 13 Jbeta primers. Only in-frame clones appear in the TCRdb table, and some are missing; sequencing was by immunoSEQ multiplex PCR. The table includes roughly 150,000 clones, roughly 85% detected once. Regarding this clone: Its specificity is unknown.

The CDR3 has 13 residues. V gave up 4 bases and J gave up 5 bases, with 14 bases separating them. Germline V gene sequence: CDR1 GTSNPN, CDR2 SVGIG (reference sequence). The sequenced sample was PBMCs. The chain employs TRBV30 and TRBJ1-1; unclear D gene. The receptor's source is a woman in her thirties in good health and CMV-seronegative. CDR3 sequence (DNA): TGTGCCTGGAATCGCCTACCCGGGACTGAAGCTTTCTTT. Translated, it gives CAWNRLPGTEAFF. Drawing the rest from reference TRBV30 and TRBJ1-1, the complete variable domain is SQTIHQWPATLVQPVGSPLSLECTVEGTSNPNLYWYRQAAGRGLQLLFYSVGIGQISSEVPQNLSASRPQDRQFILSSKKLLLSDSGFYLCAWNRLPGTEAFFGQGTRLTVV.